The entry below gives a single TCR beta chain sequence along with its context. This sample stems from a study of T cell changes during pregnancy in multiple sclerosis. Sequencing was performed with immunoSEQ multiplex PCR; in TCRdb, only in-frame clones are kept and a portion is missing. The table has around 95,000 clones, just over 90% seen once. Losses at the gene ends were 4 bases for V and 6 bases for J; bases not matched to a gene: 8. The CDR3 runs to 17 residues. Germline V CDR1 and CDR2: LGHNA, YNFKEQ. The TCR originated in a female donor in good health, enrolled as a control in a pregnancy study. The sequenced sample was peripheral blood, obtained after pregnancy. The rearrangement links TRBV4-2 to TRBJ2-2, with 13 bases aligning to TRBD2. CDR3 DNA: TGTGCCAGCAGCCGAGCGGGACTAGCGGGATCGGCCGGGGAGCTGTTTTTT. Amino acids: CASSRAGLAGSAGELFF.